What follows is one T cell receptor beta chain and its context. Its target is not known. This entry belongs to a study of lymphopenia after photon versus proton radiotherapy. Looked up from germline, CDR1 is MDHEN and CDR2 is SYDVKM. The CDR3 contains 16 residues. V lost 3 bases and J 0 bases, leaving 13 bases between the germline ends. Overall study results and limits: Proton therapy kept repertoires fairly stable, unlike photons, which gained effector/memory cells. Post-nadir diversity loss with photons came from oligoclonal expansion, particularly CD8+ Temra cells. In patients who died, overall survival fell as post-nadir TCR diversity dropped more. Better survival with proton therapy was suggested as possible, not demonstrated.

Sequenced by immunoSEQ multiplex PCR; TCRdb stores in-frame clones only, minus some. The table lists approximately 150,000 clones, about 88% of them singletons. Sequenced material: peripheral blood, taken from a patient treated with photon-based radiotherapy. This TCR was sampled from a man over 45 with gastric cancer. The chain is built from TRBV28 and TRBJ2-3; D gene ambiguous. CDR3 sequence: CASSFFPLQSTDTQYF. CDR3 nucleotide sequence: TGTGCCAGCAGTTTCTTCCCCCTGCAAAGCACAGATACGCAGTATTTT.